Below are 9 T cell receptor beta chains sequenced from a single sample in a study of tumor and adjacent non-tumor tissue in lung cancer. TCRbeta libraries were built with three rounds of nested PCR, modified from ARM-PCR. A single record per CDR3 protein comes from TCRdb applying MiXCR to the multiplex PCR reads. The data show some 70,000 distinct CDR3 sequences, around 70% seen once. The template was RNA from unsorted bulk tissue. Distant lung tissue was collected more than 3 cm away from the tumor edge. Sequencing input: distant non-tumor lung tissue. Every receptor here comes from a woman aged 45-65 years with non-small cell lung cancer.

Note on this clonotype: A much larger clonotype is one base distant, so this may be a read error. The chain recombines TRBV10-2 with TRBJ2-5, with TRBD2 matching over 9 bases. There are 14 residues in the CDR3. Germline V lookup: CDR1 WSHSY, CDR2 SAAADI. The CDR3 loop reads CASRELAGQDTQYF. The CDR3 DNA reads TGCGCCAGCAGGGAACTAGCGGGCCAAGACACCCAGTACTTC.

On this clonotype: Given the absence of the conserved phenylalanine or tryptophan at the CDR3 end, a read error is likely. V gene TRBV20-1 combines with J gene TRBJ2-3; a possible D gene is TRBD1 (6 bases). The germline gives CDR1 DFQATT, CDR2 SNEGSKA (reference sequence). This CDR3 has 11 residues. The germline V and J ends were trimmed by 7 bases and 6 bases, with 11 bases remaining between them. The CDR3 nucleotides are TGCAGTGGTATGAGGGGGGATACGCAGTATTCT. Protein sequence: CSGMRGDTQYS.

This clonotype has only one observation. This chain connects TRBV4-1 to TRBJ2-1; TRBD2 matches 7 bases. V was clipped by 0 bases and J by 14 bases; unmatched bases: 16. This CDR3 region has 16 residues. Per the germline V gene, CDR1 is MGHRA and CDR2 is YSYEKL. CDR3 sequence (DNA): TGCGCCAGCAGCCAAGATTCCGCTAGCGGTTACAATGATGAGTTCTTC. It codes for CASSQDSASGYNDEFF.

The chain recombines TRBV4-3 with TRBJ2-3, with 8 bases matching TRBD1. This CDR3 is 16 amino acids long. With V trimmed by 0 bases and J by 3 bases, 5 bases remained unmatched. The germline CDR1 and CDR2 sequences are LGHNA and YSLEER. CDR3 DNA sequence: TGCGCCAGCAGCCAAGAATGGACAGGGAGTACAGATACGCAGTATTTT. It encodes CASSQEWTGSTDTQYF.

Remarks on this clonotype: At one of its ends the junction is not consistent with the germline gene, which may arise from a read error. The rearrangement joins TRBV30 to TRBJ1-6; a weak D match, TRBD1 (5 bases). CDR1 is GTSNPN, CDR2 SVGIG, per germline (reference sequence). The CDR3 is 15 amino acids. CDR3 residues: CAWSAGTGGNLPLHF. The CDR3 DNA is TGTGCCTGGAGCGCTGGGACGGGCGGTAATTTACCCCTCCACTTT.

Notes on this clonotype: A read error is possible here, since a much larger clone lies one base away. This sequence joins TRBV4-1 and TRBJ1-1; possible D gene TRBD1, 5 bases. The CDR3 has 16 residues. Germline lookup yields CDR1 MGHRA and CDR2 YSYEKL. V was pared by 0 bases and J by 4 bases, with 15 bases between. The chain's CDR3 is CASSQDPYRFSTEAFF. The CDR3 coding sequence is TGCGCCAGCAGCCAAGATCCTTACAGGTTCAGCACTGAAGCTTTCTTT.

The J gene is TRBJ2-7, the V gene TRBV20-1, with no clear D. CDR1 is DFQATT, CDR2 SNEGSKA, per germline (reference sequence). The V end was cut by 6 bases, the J end by 5 bases, with 17 bases between. This CDR3 has 13 amino acids. DNA of the CDR3: TGCAGTGCGGACCGAGCTGTAGCCCACGAGCAGTACTTC. This gives the protein CSADRAVAHEQYF.

On this clonotype itself: Possible read error: a much larger clone is one base away. This sequence joins TRBV4-3 and TRBJ2-4, with 12 bases that match TRBD2. This CDR3 comprises 19 residues. From germline, CDR1 is LGHNA and CDR2 YSLEER. CDR3 sequence reads: CTSSQESSGRASRLTVQYF. CDR3 DNA sequence: TGCACCAGCAGCCAAGAGTCTAGCGGGAGGGCCTCTCGTTTGACGGTTCAGTACTTC.

This clonotype was counted at least ten times. The CDR3 DNA is TGTGCCAGCAGCTTAGGGGGGGCTGGGGCCAACGTCCTGACTTTC. This translates into CASSLGGAGANVLTF. The chain combines TRBV11-2 with TRBJ2-6; weak D call: TRBD2 (6 bases). The CDR3 contains 15 residues. Trimming shortened V by 1 base and J by 2 bases, and 6 bases separated the two germline ends. Germline V gives CDR1 SGHAT, CDR2 FQNNGV. Complete variable domain (other parts from reference TRBV11-2 and TRBJ2-6): EAGVAQSPRYKIIEKRQSVAFWCNPISGHATLYWYQQILGQGPKLLIQFQNNGVVDDSQLPKDRFSAERLKGVDSTLKIQPAKLEDSAVYLCASSLGGAGANVLTFGAGSRLTVL.